This T cell receptor beta chain stems from a study of cytomegalovirus exposure and HLA in healthy donors. Across the study: Of around 400 genotyped donors, roughly 81% grouped in the Caucasian-associated ancestry cluster. Study observations and caveats: HLA allele associations emerged for roughly 17,000 TCR beta sequences in a later analysis, at 0.05 false discovery rate. Researchers counted over 150 TCR beta chains as cytomegalovirus-associated.

Unmatched junction bases numbered 9, after V lost 6 bases and J lost 4 bases. The CDR3 runs 16 residues. Per germline, CDR1 ENHRY and CDR2 SYGVKD. Comments on this clone: Its antigen is undetermined.

This PCR relied on a set of 60 Vbeta primers and 13 Jbeta primers. Authors' analysis steps: It was a later analysis that counted approximately 81 million unique TCR beta chains, of which around 11 million were shared. Only in-frame clones appear in the TCRdb table, and some are missing; sequencing was by immunoSEQ multiplex PCR. The DNA gave D and trimming, while V, J and clone size come from that table. The sample includes 84,000 or so clones, 76% of them seen just once. This rearrangement joins TRBV10-3 to TRBJ2-1, with 10 bases lining up with TRBD2. Input material: PBMCs. The receptor was isolated from a male donor in good health and CMV-seronegative. CDR3 loop: CAIRASGGGLYNEQFF. In DNA form, the CDR3 reads TGTGCCATCAGAGCTAGCGGGGGTGGATTATACAATGAGCAGTTCTTC.